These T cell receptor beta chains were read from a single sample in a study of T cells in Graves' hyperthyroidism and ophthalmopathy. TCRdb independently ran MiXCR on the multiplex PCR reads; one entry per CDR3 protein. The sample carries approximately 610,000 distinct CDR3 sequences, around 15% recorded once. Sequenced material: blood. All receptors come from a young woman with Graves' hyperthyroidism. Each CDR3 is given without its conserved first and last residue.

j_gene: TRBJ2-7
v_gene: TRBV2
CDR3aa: ASSRTRDTSYEQY

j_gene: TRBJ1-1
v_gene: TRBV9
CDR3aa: ASSVAENTEAF

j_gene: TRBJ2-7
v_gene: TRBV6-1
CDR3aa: ASSEAPRQVSYEQY

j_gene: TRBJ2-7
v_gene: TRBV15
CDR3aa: ATSGGQGKPTYEQY

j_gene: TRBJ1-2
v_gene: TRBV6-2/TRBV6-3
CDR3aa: ASSLQDFYGYT

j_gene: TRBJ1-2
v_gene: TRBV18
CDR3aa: ASSRDRENYGYT

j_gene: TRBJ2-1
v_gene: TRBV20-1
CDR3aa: SARDTSGRRNEQF

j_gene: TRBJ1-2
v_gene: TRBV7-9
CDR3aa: ASMPGNYGYT

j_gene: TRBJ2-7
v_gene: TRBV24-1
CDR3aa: ATSGGTNYEQY

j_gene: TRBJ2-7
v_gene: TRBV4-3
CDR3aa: ASSHGPRQGNYEQY

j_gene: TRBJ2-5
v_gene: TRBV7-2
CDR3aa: ASTQPTLQETQY

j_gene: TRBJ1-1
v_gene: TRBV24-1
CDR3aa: ATSEIQGGTEAF

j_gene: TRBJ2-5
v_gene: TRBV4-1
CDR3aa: ASSQAGGKETQY

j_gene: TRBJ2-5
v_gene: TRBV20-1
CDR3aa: SALGARETQY

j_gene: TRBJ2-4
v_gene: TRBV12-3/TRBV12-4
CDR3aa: ASSPLGVAKNIQY

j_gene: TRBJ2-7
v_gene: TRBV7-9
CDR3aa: ASSPQGIQSYEQY

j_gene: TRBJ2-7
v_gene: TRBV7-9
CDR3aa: ASSVGVDFEQY

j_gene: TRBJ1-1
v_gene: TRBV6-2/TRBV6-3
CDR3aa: ASTLPTGLGRNTEAF

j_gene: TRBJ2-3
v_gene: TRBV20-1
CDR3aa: SAPGAGLTDTQY

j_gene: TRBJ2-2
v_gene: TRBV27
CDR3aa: ASSPPGQGNTGELF

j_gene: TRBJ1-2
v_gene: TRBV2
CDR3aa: ASSDTGQTNYGYT

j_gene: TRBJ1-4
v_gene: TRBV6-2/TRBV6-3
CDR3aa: ASSLTLKGAEKLF

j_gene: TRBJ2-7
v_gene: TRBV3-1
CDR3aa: ASSQYESSYEQY

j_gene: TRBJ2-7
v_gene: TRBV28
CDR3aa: ASSLWGLAPYEQY

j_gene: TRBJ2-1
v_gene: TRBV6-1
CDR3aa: ASSPKSQSSYNEQF

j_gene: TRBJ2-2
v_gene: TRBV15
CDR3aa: ASQGALNTGELF

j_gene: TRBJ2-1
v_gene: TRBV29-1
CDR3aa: SVEGTSGNPSSYNEQF

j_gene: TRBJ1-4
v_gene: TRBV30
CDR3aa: AWSVRIHEKLF

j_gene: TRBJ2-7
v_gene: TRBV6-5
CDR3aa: ASSYYKGAMGEQY

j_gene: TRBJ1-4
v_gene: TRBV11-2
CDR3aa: ASSLGGQGTNEKLF

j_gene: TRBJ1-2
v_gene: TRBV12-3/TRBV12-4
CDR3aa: ASSQGQENGYT

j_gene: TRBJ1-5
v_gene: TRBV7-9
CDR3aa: ASSGQLNQPQH

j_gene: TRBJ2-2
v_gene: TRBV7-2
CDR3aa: ASTQTLAGRTGELF

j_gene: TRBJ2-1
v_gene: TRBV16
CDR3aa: ASSQWKDRGPYNEQF

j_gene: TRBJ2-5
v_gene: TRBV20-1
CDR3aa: SARPLGETQY

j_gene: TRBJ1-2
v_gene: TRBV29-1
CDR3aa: SVHGGGQPFEAYGYT

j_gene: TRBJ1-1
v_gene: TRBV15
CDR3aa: ATSRGGFPEAF

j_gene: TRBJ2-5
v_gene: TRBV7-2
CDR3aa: ASSLEGGLAGGETQY